This entry concerns a single T cell receptor beta chain. The antigen is undetermined. Through a sample-barcoded 5' primer and a J-beta primer mix, a second PCR was run for about 6 to 11 cycles. Every molecule of cDNA carried a tag from a template-switch adaptor with 12 random nucleotides. Each single sample gave us at least 2.5 million CDR3-containing paired-end reads. TCRdb re-analysed the 5' RACE reads in MiXCR, keeping a single row per CDR3 protein. This table has some 760,000 distinct CDR3 sequences, roughly 25% appearing once. The entry originates in a study of blood T cells in healthy people across ages. CDR3 length equals 15 residues. Germline V gene sequence: CDR1 MNHEY, CDR2 SMNVEV (reference sequence). Study outcomes and limitations: Donors of long life had a larger count of naive CD4+ cells and greater diversity than aged donors.

The same sample was also studied in work on T cells of mothers and their children.

The chain links TRBV27 to TRBJ2-1; D ambiguous. The J call could be wrong; TRBJ2-7 is a better fit for the DNA end. The receptor comes from a boy aged 5-17 years in good health. Source material: blood. This CDR3 is CASSFLPDSVYEQYF. In DNA, the CDR3 is TGTGCCAGCAGTTTTTTACCAGACTCGGTCTACGAGCAGTACTTC.